This T cell receptor (beta chain) originates from a study of T cells expressing NK-cell markers. Study-wide context: Within the sequenced cohort of eight donors, seven exhibited HCMV seropositivity and one was seronegative.

In regard to this clonotype: Its target is unknown.

This CDR3 spans 15 amino acids. The germline gives CDR1 SGHAT, CDR2 FQNNGV. Broader study findings: In over 5 donors, dominant CD3+CD56+NKG2C+ clonotypes ranked among the top 10 CD8+ clonotypes. Four donors showed these clonotypes also leading the CD3+CD56-NKG2C+ fraction.

For each CDR3 protein, TCRdb gives one entry from its re-call of the 5' RACE reads, without DNA. Its clone listing holds a few hundred thousand distinct CDR3 sequences. Sample: blood T cells: a sorted CD56 or NKG2C T cell subset, CD4+ or CD8+ T cells, or bulk PBMC T cells (not recorded which). This clonotype originated in a man between 18 and 35 years old in good health. The chain combines TRBV11-2 with TRBJ2-7. The CDR3 is CASSLVIGFTHEQYF.